This T cell receptor beta chain is drawn from a study of T-cell memory formation after mild COVID-19. Overall study findings and caveats: Mostly located in CM and EM were contracting CD4+ clones, with contracting CD8+ clones located in EMRA. Clones contracting across day 15 to 85 had a balanced CD4/CD8 profile; later expanding clones leaned CD4+. SARS-CoV-2 specificity of second-wave clones peaking day 37 was unconfirmed. Some SARS-CoV-2-responding clones were already detected in memory before infection.

The sample holds a few counts of this clonotype. Its antigen is not known. TCRdb analysed the 5' RACE reads with MiXCR anew, one entry per CDR3 protein. The data show 300,000 to 350,000 distinct CDR3 sequences, with approximately 15% seen just once and 20% to 25% held by the top ten. Sequenced material: PBMCs or a T cell subset sorted from them (not recorded which). This receptor was identified in a man aged 18 to 35 who had mild COVID-19 (a few samples of this study predate the infection). Cell type and time point are not known.

The CDR3 loop reads CASSPIAGTGSSGEQFF. In DNA form, the CDR3 reads TGTGCCAGCAGCCCGATTGCCGGGACAGGGTCGTCAGGTGAGCAGTTCTTC. The chain has TRBV7-2 and TRBJ2-1; the match to TRBD1 covers 9 bases. Germline values: CDR1 SGHTA, CDR2 FQGNSA. The CDR3 runs 17 residues. Trimming cost V 5 bases and J 9 bases; bases outside gene matches: 17. Looking up the rest from reference TRBV7-2 and TRBJ2-1 gives the full variable domain: GAGVSQSPSNKVTEKGKDVELRCDPISGHTALYWYRQSLGQGLEFLIYFQGNSAPDKSGLPSDRFSAERTGGSVSTLTIQRTQQEDSAVYLCASSPIAGTGSSGEQFFGPGTRLTVL.